The present entry profiles one T cell receptor beta chain with its context. The sample belongs to a study of PD-1 blockade in classical Hodgkin lymphoma. The data were produced by immunoSEQ multiplex PCR, yet TCRdb's version contains in-frame clones alone and is incomplete. The table lists approximately 14,000 clones, 90% to 95% of them singletons. This CDR3 has 12 amino acids. Sample time point: newly diagnosed, previously untreated cHL patient sample. CD8+ T cell isolation from thawed PBMCs was performed by magnetic negative selection. V and J are TRBV1 and TRBJ2-7. TRBV1 is a documented pseudogene. This TCR was sampled from a human donor with classical Hodgkin lymphoma. Sample: CD8+ T cells from blood. CDR3 region: CTSSQLLYEQYV. CDR3 DNA: TGCACCAGCAGCCAACTATTATACGAGCAGTACGTC.